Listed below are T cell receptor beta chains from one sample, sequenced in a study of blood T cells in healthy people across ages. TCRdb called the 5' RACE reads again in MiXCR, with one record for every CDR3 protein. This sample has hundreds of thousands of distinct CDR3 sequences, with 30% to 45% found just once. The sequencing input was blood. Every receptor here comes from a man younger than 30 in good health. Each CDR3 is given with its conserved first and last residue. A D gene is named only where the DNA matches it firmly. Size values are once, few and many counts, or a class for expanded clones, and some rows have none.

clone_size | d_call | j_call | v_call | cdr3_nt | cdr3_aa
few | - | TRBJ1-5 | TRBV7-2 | TGTGCCAGCAGCCGCGGGCAGAATAGCAATCAGCCCCAGCATTTT | CASSRGQNSNQPQHF
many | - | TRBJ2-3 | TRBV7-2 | TGTGCCAGCAGCGCTCGGGACTCCCGCACAGATACGCAGTATTTT | CASSARDSRTDTQYF
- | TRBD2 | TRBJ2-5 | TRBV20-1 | TGCAGTGCCGCCAGCGGGGGAGAGACCCAGTACTTC | CSAASGGETQYF
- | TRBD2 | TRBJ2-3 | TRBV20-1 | TGCAGTGCTAGAGGTGAACAGCGGGGAACAGATACGCAGTATTTT | CSARGEQRGTDTQYF
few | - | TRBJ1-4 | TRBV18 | TGTGCCAGCTCACTCACCCCAACTAATGAAAAACTGTTTTTT | CASSLTPTNEKLFF
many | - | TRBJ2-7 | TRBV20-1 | TGCAGTGCTAGCGGTCCGACTAACATCTACGAGCAGTACTTC | CSASGPTNIYEQYF
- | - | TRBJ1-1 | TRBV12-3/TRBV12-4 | TGTGCCAGCAGTACACGGACGGACGGCGGAGTTGAAGCTTTCTTT | CASSTRTDGGVEAFF
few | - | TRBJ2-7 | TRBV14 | TGTGCCAGCAGCCAAGTCGTTGAGCAGTACTTC | CASSQVVEQYF
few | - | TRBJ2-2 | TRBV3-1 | TGTGCCAGCAGCCAAGATAACGGGGGGCGCGTACTGTTTTTT | CASSQDNGGRVLFF
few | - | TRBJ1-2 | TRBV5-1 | TGCGCCAGCAGCGTGGAGGGGATCGATGGCTACACCTTC | CASSVEGIDGYTF
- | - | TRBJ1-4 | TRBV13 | TGTGCCAGCAGCTTAGGGAGCCTTGGGGGCCGGCATGAAAAACTGTTTTTT | CASSLGSLGGRHEKLFF
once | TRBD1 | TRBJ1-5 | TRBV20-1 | TGCAGTGCTTCCCTACAGGGGGGGAATCAGCCCCAGCATTTT | CSASLQGGNQPQHF
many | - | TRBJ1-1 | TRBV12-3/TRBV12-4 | TGTGCCAGCAGCTCCGGGCCCGAGGACCCTGAAGCTTTCTTT | CASSSGPEDPEAFF
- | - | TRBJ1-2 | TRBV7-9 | TGTGCCATCAGCTTAGCCGATGGCTACACCTTC | CAISLADGYTF
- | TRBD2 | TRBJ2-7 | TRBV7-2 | TGTGCCAGCAGCTACGGACTAGCGGTGAGCTCCTACGAGCAGTACTTC | CASSYGLAVSSYEQYF
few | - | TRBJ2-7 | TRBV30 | TGTGCCTGGAGTCCCCTGGATATCTCCTACGAGCAGTACTTC | CAWSPLDISYEQYF
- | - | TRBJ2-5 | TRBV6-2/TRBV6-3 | TGTGCCAGCACTCTCTGGGCAGGGAGGATGGAGACCCAGTACTTC | CASTLWAGRMETQYF
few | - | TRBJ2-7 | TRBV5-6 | TGTGCCAGCAGCTTGAGGGGAGAGCCTTTCTCGGCCTACGAGCAGTACTTC | CASSLRGEPFSAYEQYF
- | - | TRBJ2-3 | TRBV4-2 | TGTGCCAGCAGCCAAGCCCGGACGAGGGTAACAGATGCGCAGTATTTT | CASSQARTRVTDAQYF
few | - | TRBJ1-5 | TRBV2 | TGTGCCAGCAGTAGATTTGTGGCAGCCAATCAGCCCCAGCATTTT | CASSRFVAANQPQHF
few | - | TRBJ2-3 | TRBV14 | TGTGCCAGCAGCCAAGAAGTGGGGGCGAGCACAGATACGCAGTATTTT | CASSQEVGASTDTQYF
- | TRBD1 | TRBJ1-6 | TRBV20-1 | TGCAGTGCTAGCTCCGGGACAGGGATTAATTCACCCCTCCACTTT | CSASSGTGINSPLHF
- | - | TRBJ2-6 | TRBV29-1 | TGCAGCGTGCCAGGGGTTGCGGGCGGGGCCAACGTCCTGACTTTC | CSVPGVAGGANVLTF
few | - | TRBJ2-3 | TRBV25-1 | TGTGCCAGCAGTGCCCAGGCCCTTTTCACAGATACGCAGTATTTT | CASSAQALFTDTQYF
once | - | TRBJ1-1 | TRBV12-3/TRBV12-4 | TGTGCCAGCAGTCCCGGGGGGATAGGCACTGAAGCTTTCTTT | CASSPGGIGTEAFF
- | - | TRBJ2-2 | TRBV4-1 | TGCGCCAGCAGGTTGACAGGAGGAGCCGGGGAGCTGTTTTTT | CASRLTGGAGELFF
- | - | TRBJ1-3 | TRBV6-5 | TGTGCCAGCAGTTACTATTTCGTCGGGACACGCGCGGGAAACACCATATATTTT | CASSYYFVGTRAGNTIYF
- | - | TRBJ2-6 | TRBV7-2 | TGTTCCAGCAGCTTAAAAGGCCCGACATCCTCTGGGGCCAACGTCCTGACTTTC | CSSSLKGPTSSGANVLTF
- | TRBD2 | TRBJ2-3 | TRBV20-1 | TGCAGTGCGAGGACTAGCGGGAGCCCAACAGATACGCAGTATTTT | CSARTSGSPTDTQYF
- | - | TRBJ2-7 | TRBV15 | TGTGCCACCATGGGAAACAGCTCCTACAATGAGCAGTACTTC | CATMGNSSYNEQYF
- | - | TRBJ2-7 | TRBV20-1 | TGCAGTGCTAGGTCACAGGAGTTTCTTTACAATGAGCAGTACTTC | CSARSQEFLYNEQYF
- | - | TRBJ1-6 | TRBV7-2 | TGTGCCAGCAGCTTATGGGGCAGGGCCCTGCCCAATTCACCCCTCCACTTT | CASSLWGRALPNSPLHF
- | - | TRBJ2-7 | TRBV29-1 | TGCAGCGTTGAGTTGCGGAGGGGCCAGAATGAGCAGTACTTC | CSVELRRGQNEQYF
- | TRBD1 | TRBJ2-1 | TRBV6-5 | TGTGCCAGCAGGGGACAGGGTACCAACAATGAGCAGTTCTTC | CASRGQGTNNEQFF
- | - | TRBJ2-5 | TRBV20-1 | TGCAGTGCAAGAGCCACTGACGGGCTGGATAATGAGCAGTACTTC | CSARATDGLDNEQYF
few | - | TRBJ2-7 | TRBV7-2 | TGTGCCAGCAGCCCCGCTCTCGCGGGGGCCTACAATGAGCAGTACTTC | CASSPALAGAYNEQYF
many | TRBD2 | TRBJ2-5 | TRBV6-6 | TGTGCCAGCAGTTTCCACAGGACTAGCGGGGGCCAAGAGACCCAGTACTTC | CASSFHRTSGGQETQYF
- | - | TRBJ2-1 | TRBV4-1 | TGCGCCAGCAGCCAACAGCCTGGGGATGAGCAGTTCTTC | CASSQQPGDEQFF
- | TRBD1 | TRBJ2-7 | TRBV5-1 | TGCGCCAGCAGCCTCCCGGACAGGGACCACTACGAGCAGTACTTC | CASSLPDRDHYEQYF
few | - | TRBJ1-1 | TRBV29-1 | TGCAGCGCCGGACAGTCACGGAACACTGAAGCTTTCTTT | CSAGQSRNTEAFF
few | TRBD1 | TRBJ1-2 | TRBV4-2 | TGTGCCAGCAGCCTGGAACCGGGACAGGGAACCCTTCGCTATGGCTACACCTTC | CASSLEPGQGTLRYGYTF
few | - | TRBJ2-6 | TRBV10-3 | TGTGCCATCAGGGGGGCCCAGGACTCTGGGGCCAACGTCCTGACTTTC | CAIRGAQDSGANVLTF
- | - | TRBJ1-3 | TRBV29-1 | TGCAGCGTTACTCAGGGGTTCTCTGGAAACACCATATATTTT | CSVTQGFSGNTIYF
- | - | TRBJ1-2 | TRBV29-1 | TGCAGCGCCCCGACCGGGGCGGGAGGCTACACCTTC | CSAPTGAGGYTF
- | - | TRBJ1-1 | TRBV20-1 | TGCAGTGCTAGAGATGGTTCTTCCACGGCTTTCTTT | CSARDGSSTAFF
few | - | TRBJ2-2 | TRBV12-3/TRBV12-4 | TGTGCCAGCAGTACTGTGACACGACCGAACACCGGGGAGCTGTTTTTT | CASSTVTRPNTGELFF
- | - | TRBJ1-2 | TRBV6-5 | TGTGCCAGCAGTTACCCGGGGTGGTATGGCTACACCTTC | CASSYPGWYGYTF
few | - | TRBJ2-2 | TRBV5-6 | TGTGCCAGCAGCTTGAGGCTCGAACAGCGGACCGACCTCCTAAACACCGGGGAGCTGTTTTTT | CASSLRLEQRTDLLNTGELFF
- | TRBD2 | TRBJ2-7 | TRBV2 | TGTGCCAGCAGGGGGACTAGCGGATTTTACGAGCAGTACTTC | CASRGTSGFYEQYF
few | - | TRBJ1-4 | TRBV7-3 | TGTGCCAGCAGCTTAATGTGGGGTGAAAAACTGTTTTTT | CASSLMWGEKLFF
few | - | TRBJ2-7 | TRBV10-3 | TGTGCCATCAGCCCGGGCTACGAGCAGTACTTC | CAISPGYEQYF
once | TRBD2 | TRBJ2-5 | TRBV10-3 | TGTGCCATCAGTGAGGGGGGACTACTCCAAGAGACCCAGTACTTC | CAISEGGLLQETQYF
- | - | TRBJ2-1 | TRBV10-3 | TGTGCCATCCGCCCAAGGGGGGCCAGTTCCTACAATGAGCAGTTCTTC | CAIRPRGASSYNEQFF
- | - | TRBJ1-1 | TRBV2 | TGTGCCAGCAGTGTTCTCGATATTAATGTGGCTGAAGCTTTCTTT | CASSVLDINVAEAFF
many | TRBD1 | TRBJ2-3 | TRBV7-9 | TGTGCCAGCAGCTCCGGGACAGGCGGAGATACGCAGTATTTT | CASSSGTGGDTQYF
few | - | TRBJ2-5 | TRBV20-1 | TGCAGTGCTAGTCAATGGCGGACCAACCAAGAGACCCAGTACTTC | CSASQWRTNQETQYF
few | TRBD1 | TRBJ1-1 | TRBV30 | TGTGCCTGGAGTGAGGGGGCAGTCGACACTGAAGCTTTCTTT | CAWSEGAVDTEAFF